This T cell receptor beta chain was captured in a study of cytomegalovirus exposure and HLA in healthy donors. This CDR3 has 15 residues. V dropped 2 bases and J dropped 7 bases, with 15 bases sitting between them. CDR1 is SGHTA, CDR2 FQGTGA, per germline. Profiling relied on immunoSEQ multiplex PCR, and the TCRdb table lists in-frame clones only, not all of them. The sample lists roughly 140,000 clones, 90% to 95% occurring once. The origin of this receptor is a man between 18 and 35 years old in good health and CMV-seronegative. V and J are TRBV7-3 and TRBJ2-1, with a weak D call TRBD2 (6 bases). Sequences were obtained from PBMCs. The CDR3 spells CASSLGLAFQNEQFF. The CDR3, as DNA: TGTGCCAGCAGCTTAGGCCTAGCGTTCCAAAATGAGCAGTTCTTC.